The next 24 T cell receptor beta chains were all read from a single sample in a study of post-analysis software for immune sequencing data (dated by TCRdb to between 2014 and 2017). The antigens these receptors bind are not known. The paper's findings and limits, for the study overall: Roughly 5 TRBV segments, including TRBV5-6, TRBV5-1 and TRBV20-1, were significantly more frequent in patients than controls.

The method was PCR. TCRdb lists the instrument as Illumina HiSeq 2500. Unique molecular identifiers were incorporated into TCR beta cDNA libraries to reduce PCR and sequencing biases. Using fastp at Q25 and MiXCR, TCRdb reprocessed the public reads and kept productive beta chains. Every distinct CDR3 protein forms one entry, paired with its most common genes and DNA. Within this sample are 650,000 to 850,000 distinct CDR3 sequences, with 35% to 55% of them counted one time only. 4% to 5% of the sample rests with the top ten. Input material: blood. Every receptor here comes from a girl aged 5-17 years with multiple sclerosis.

The chain links TRBV9 to TRBJ1-1; 7 nucleotides match TRBD1. This CDR3 is 15 amino acids long. Germline CDR1 SGDLS, CDR2 YYNGEE. With V trimmed by 4 bases and J by 0 bases, 6 bases remained unmatched. The CDR3 coding sequence is TGTGCCAGCAGCCCACGGGACAGCATGAACACTGAAGCTTTCTTT. Translation gives CASSPRDSMNTEAFF.

The chain uses TRBV20-1 and TRBJ2-5; 8 bases fit TRBD2. TRBJ2-7 matches the DNA end more closely, so the J call is doubtful. The CDR3 runs to 15 residues. Germline V gene data show CDR1 as DFQATT and CDR2 as SNEGSKA (reference sequence). The CDR3 DNA reads TGCAGTGCTAGAGACGGGGGGGCGGGTACGTACGAGCAGTACTTC. It yields the protein CSARDGGAGTYEQYF.

The rearrangement uses TRBV12-3 or TRBV12-4 and TRBJ2-7; D is ambiguous. This CDR3 contains 13 residues. Trimming took off 5 bases at V and 3 bases at J, with 11 bases between the two ends. CDR3 residues: CASSNVGGYEQYF. As DNA, the CDR3 is TGTGCCAGCAGTAACGTCGGCGGCTACGAGCAGTACTTC.

The genes are TRBV5-1 and TRBJ2-7; 10 bases map to TRBD2. Per germline, CDR1 SGHRS and CDR2 YFSETQ. The CDR3 runs 15 residues. V dropped 4 bases and J dropped 3; count of bases not matched to a gene: 7. The CDR3 DNA follows: TGCGCCAGCAGCCTAGCTAGCGGGAGCTACTACGAGCAGTACTTC. This translates into CASSLASGSYYEQYF.

This clonotype was observed a few times. The V and J genes are TRBV20-1 and TRBJ2-7, with D possibly TRBD1 on 6 matching bases. V was cut by 3 bases and J by 6 bases, with 12 bases left in between. Per germline, CDR1 DFQATT and CDR2 SNEGSKA (reference sequence). The CDR3 has 12 residues. The CDR3, as DNA: TGCAGTGCTAGTGTCAGGGGCAGCGAGCAGTACTTC. This translates into CSASVRGSEQYF.

The chain recombines TRBV20-1 with TRBJ2-7; 11 nucleotides match TRBD2. Trimming at V came to 4 bases and at J to 0 bases, leaving 5 bases not matched to a gene. The CDR3 is 15 amino acids. Germline-derived CDR1 and CDR2 are DFQATT and SNEGSKA (reference sequence). This CDR3 reads CSATWTSGRSYEQYF. The CDR3 DNA reads as TGCAGTGCTACGTGGACTAGCGGGCGCTCCTACGAGCAGTACTTC.

The genes are TRBV29-1 and TRBJ2-5; a weak D match, TRBD1 (5 bases). The CDR3 totals 12 residues. Trimming shortened V by 6 bases and J by 2 bases, and 10 bases separated the two germline ends. From germline, CDR1 is SQVTM and CDR2 ANQGSEA. Here the CDR3 DNA reads TGCAGCGTGGATCAGGGACAAGAGACCCAGTACTTC. Its protein product is CSVDQGQETQYF. Combining the CDR3 with reference TRBV29-1 and TRBJ2-5 gives the whole variable domain SAVISQKPSRDICQRGTSLTIQCQVDSQVTMMFWYRQQPGQSLTLIATANQGSEATYESGFVIDKFPISRPNLTFSTLTVSNMSPEDSSIYLCSVDQGQETQYFGPGTRLLVL.

The rearrangement links TRBV5-6 to TRBJ2-1, with 11 bases lining up with TRBD2. After removal of 0 bases from V and 6 bases from J, the junction contained 5 bases not matched to a gene. CDR1 SGHDT and CDR2 YYEEEE come from the germline V gene. The CDR3 totals 16 residues. CDR3 nucleotides: TGTGCCAGCAGCTTGGGTAGCGGGAGGGCCAGCAATGAGCAGTTCTTC. It is translated as CASSLGSGRASNEQFF.

The V and J genes are TRBV20-1 and TRBJ2-3, with D perhaps matching TRBD2 (7 bases). This CDR3 has 15 amino acids. V was cut by 3 bases and J by 4 bases, with 17 bases left in between. Germline V lookup: CDR1 DFQATT, CDR2 SNEGSKA (reference sequence). CDR3 DNA sequence: TGCAGTGCTAGTATTGGGAGGGGGGAGGCAGATACGCAGTATTTT. Its translation: CSASIGRGEADTQYF.

This chain joins TRBV10-3 and TRBJ2-1; perhaps TRBD2 as D (6 bases). The CDR3 length is 14 residues. V was pared by 7 bases and J by 0 bases, with 10 bases between. CDR1 and CDR2 from the germline V gene are ENHRY and SYGVKD. Here the CDR3 DNA reads TGTGCCATCAAAGGGGACTTCTCCTACAATGAGCAGTTCTTC. It is translated as CAIKGDFSYNEQFF.

The chain combines TRBV20-1 with TRBJ2-1; D is possibly TRBD2 (7 bases). This CDR3 region has 16 residues. The germline V gene encodes CDR1 DFQATT and CDR2 SNEGSKA (reference sequence). Deletions cut 3 bases from V and 6 bases from J, with 21 bases between. CDR3 in amino acids: CSASYTGHGRANEQFF. CDR3 sequence (DNA): TGCAGTGCTAGTTATACGGGACATGGGAGGGCCAATGAGCAGTTCTTC.

This clonotype was seen a handful of times. The rearrangement links TRBV5-1 to TRBJ2-5; D gene unclear. The DNA end is more similar to TRBJ2-4, so the J call may be wrong. The CDR3 consists of 17 residues. The germline V gene has CDR1 SGHRS and CDR2 YFSETQ. This CDR3 is CASSLRTVLGAKNIQYF. CDR3 DNA: TGCGCCAGCAGCCTTCGGACCGTTCTGGGGGCCAAAAACATTCAGTACTTC.

This rearrangement joins TRBV4-3 to TRBJ1-2; 8 bases are a match to TRBD1. Trimming cost V 1 base and J 7 bases; bases outside gene matches: 14. The CDR3 totals 17 residues. CDR1 is LGHNA and CDR2 is YSLEER in the germline V gene. The CDR3 nucleotides read TGCGCCAGCAGCCAAGTTGGAGGGGCAGGGGGCGGCTGTGGCTACACCTTC. Protein product: CASSQVGGAGGGCGYTF.

The chain links TRBV10-3 to TRBJ2-7; D unclear. The CDR3 totals 12 residues. The germline CDR1 and CDR2 sequences are ENHRY and SYGVKD. V gave up 7 bases and J gave up 7 bases, with 14 bases separating them. The CDR3: CAITGSNREQYF. CDR3 nucleotides: TGTGCCATCACGGGCAGTAATCGGGAGCAGTACTTC.

The CDR3 reads CASSSRDFSSYEQYF. CDR3 sequence (DNA): TGTGCCAGCAGCTCCCGGGACTTCAGCTCCTACGAGCAGTACTTC. This chain connects TRBV7-9 to TRBJ2-7; tentative D call: TRBD2 (6 bases). The CDR3 spans 15 residues. CDR1 and CDR2 from the germline V gene are SEHNR and FQNEAQ (reference sequence). Trimming stripped 4 bases from V and 0 bases from J, with 13 bases between.

The rearrangement uses TRBV28 and TRBJ2-3; D uncertain. The V end lost 5 bases, the J end lost 6 bases, and 12 bases lay between the germline ends. The length of the CDR3 is 13 residues. Germline V gene data show CDR1 as MDHEN and CDR2 as SYDVKM. The CDR3 is CASSPGDLDTQYF. In nucleotides, the CDR3 is TGTGCCAGCAGTCCCGGAGATCTGGATACGCAGTATTTT.

The chain is built from TRBV7-2 and TRBJ2-3, with D perhaps matching TRBD2 (6 bases). This CDR3 is 14 amino acids long. Trimming removed 5 bases from V and 8 bases from J, with 17 bases in between. The germline V gene encodes CDR1 SGHTA and CDR2 FQGNSA. As DNA, the CDR3 is TGTGCCAGCAGCCCCACCTTGGAGGGTGGTACGCAGTATTTT. Amino acid sequence: CASSPTLEGGTQYF.

This rearrangement joins TRBV7-6 to TRBJ2-5, with D possibly matching TRBD1 (5 bases). CDR1 is SGHVS, CDR2 FNYEAQ, per germline. The CDR3 is 16 residues long. The V gene lost 4 bases and the J gene lost 1 base, with 16 bases spanning the gap. CDR3 coding DNA: TGTGCCAGCAGCTCCCCAACACCCGACAGCCAAGAGACCCAGTACTTC. Residues: CASSSPTPDSQETQYF.

V is TRBV7-9 and J is TRBJ1-1; no firm D call. This CDR3 contains 13 residues. Germline V gene lookup returns CDR1 SEHNR and CDR2 FQNEAQ (reference sequence). Trimming stripped 3 bases from V and 2 bases from J, with 7 bases between. The DNA of the CDR3 is TGTGCCAGCAGCTTCAAACAAAACACTGAAGCTTTCTTT. Translating gives CASSFKQNTEAFF. The whole variable domain, filled in from reference TRBV7-9 and TRBJ1-1, reads DTGVSQNPRHKITKRGQNVTFRCDPISEHNRLYWYRQTLGQGPEFLTYFQNEAQLEKSRLLSDRFSAERPKGSFSTLEIQRTEQGDSAMYLCASSFKQNTEAFFGQGTRLTVV.

The rearrangement uses TRBV4-3 and TRBJ2-5, with D unclear. The CDR3 totals 13 residues. Germline V gene data show CDR1 as LGHNA and CDR2 as YSLEER. Trimming stripped 3 bases from V and 2 bases from J, with 7 bases between. CDR3 amino acids: CASSQTLQETQYF. The CDR3, as DNA: TGCGCCAGCAGCCAGACATTACAAGAGACCCAGTACTTC.

The CDR3 bases are TGCGCCAGCAGCTTGGCCCCCGGGGTAGAGGCAGCTTTCTTT. Translation gives CASSLAPGVEAAFF. The chain joins TRBV5-1 to TRBJ1-1; D gene ambiguous. Per the germline V gene, CDR1 is SGHRS and CDR2 is YFSETQ. The CDR3 consists of 14 residues. V was shortened by 0 bases and J by 10 bases, with 16 bases between the two germline ends. Full variable domain (rest looked up from reference TRBV5-1 and TRBJ1-1): KAGVTQTPRYLIKTRGQQVTLSCSPISGHRSVSWYQQTPGQGLQFLFEYFSETQRNKGNFPGRFSGRQFSNSRSEMNVSTLELGDSALYLCASSLAPGVEAAFFGQGTRLTVV.

There are a few counts of this clonotype. This chain joins TRBV12-3 or TRBV12-4 and TRBJ2-7, with TRBD2 identical over 7 bases. This CDR3 comprises 13 residues. V gave up 7 bases and J gave up 0 bases; unmatched junction bases: 3. This CDR3 reads CASTGTNSYEQYF. CDR3 coding DNA: TGTGCCAGCACCGGGACTAACTCCTACGAGCAGTACTTC.

The chain links TRBV12-5 to TRBJ2-5; D is unclear. V gave up 1 base and J gave up 4 bases, with 4 bases separating them. This CDR3 is 12 amino acids long. Germline CDR1 reads LGHNT; CDR2 reads FRNRAP. The DNA for the CDR3 is TGTGCTAGTGGTTTGGGCAGAGAGACCCAGTACTTC. Residues: CASGLGRETQYF.

The V gene is TRBV10-3, the J gene TRBJ1-6, with D possibly TRBD1 on 6 matching bases. This CDR3 contains 14 residues. CDR1 is ENHRY and CDR2 is SYGVKD in the germline V gene. Between the trimmed V and J ends, which lost 10 bases and 7 bases, there was a span of 17 bases. In nucleotides, the CDR3 is TGTGCCAACCGGGGGGCCGCCCCCAATTCACCCCTCCACTTT. Encoded protein: CANRGAAPNSPLHF.